These 8 T cell receptor beta chains came from one sample sequenced in a study of cytomegalovirus exposure and HLA in healthy donors. Researchers ran the PCR with 60 Vbeta and 13 Jbeta primers. The method was immunoSEQ multiplex PCR; TCRdb's version includes in-frame clones alone and lacks a portion of them. The data contain tens of thousands of clones, about three quarters of them singletons. Sequencing was done on a sample of PBMCs. Every receptor here comes from a woman in her thirties or forties in good health and CMV-seropositive.

V gene TRBV7-6 combines with J gene TRBJ1-5; possible D gene TRBD1, 6 bases. Germline loops: CDR1 SGHVS, CDR2 FNYEAQ. V lost 1 base and J 3 bases, leaving 13 bases between the germline ends. This CDR3 spans 16 amino acids. CDR3 bases: TGTGCCAGCAGCTTAGGACCCAGGGGCCCCAATCAGCCCCAGCATTTT. Translated: CASSLGPRGPNQPQHF. Based on the CDR3 plus reference TRBV7-6 and TRBJ1-5, the full variable domain is GAGVSQSPRYKVTKRGQDVALRCDPISGHVSLYWYRQALGQGPEFLTYFNYEAQQDKSGLPNDRFSAERPEGSISTLTIQRTEQRDSAMYRCASSLGPRGPNQPQHFGDGTRLSIL.

This chain uses TRBV27 with TRBJ2-7; 10 nucleotides match TRBD1. Germline V CDR1 and CDR2: MNHEY, SMNVEV (reference sequence). With V trimmed by 5 bases and J by 6 bases, 7 bases remained unmatched. The CDR3 has 14 residues. The CDR3 here is CASSNLGQGPEQYF. The CDR3 DNA follows: TGTGCCAGCAGTAACCTGGGACAGGGGCCCGAGCAGTACTTC.

This chain connects TRBV5-4 to TRBJ2-7, with TRBD2 matching 8 bases. The germline CDR1 and CDR2 sequences are SGHNT and YYREEE (reference sequence). CDR3 length: 15 amino acids. Germline trimming cut 5 bases from V and 0 bases from J; bases unmatched to any gene: 7. This CDR3 is CASSGGGYSSYEQYF. The CDR3 DNA is TGTGCCAGCAGTGGCGGGGGGTACAGCTCCTACGAGCAGTACTTC.

This clone was found a few times. The chain uses TRBV7-9 and TRBJ2-3; D unclear. The CDR3 runs to 12 residues. The germline V gene encodes CDR1 SEHNR and CDR2 FQNEAQ (reference sequence). V lost 10 bases and J lost 2, with 10 bases in between. Here the CDR3 DNA reads TGTGCCATTTCGTTGTTCACAGATACGCAGTATTTT. This encodes CAISLFTDTQYF.

This clone has just a few counts. This chain uses TRBV10-1 with TRBJ1-2, with a weak D call TRBD1 (6 bases). The CDR3 contains 14 residues. V was clipped by 8 bases and J by 9 bases, with 22 bases between them. Per germline, CDR1 WNHNN and CDR2 SYGVQD (reference sequence). In nucleotides, the CDR3 is TGCGCCAGCTCCGATCGCGGGGGCCCGACTAGCTACACCTTC. Its translation: CASSDRGGPTSYTF.

This clone was seen more than once but under ten times. The V gene is TRBV18, the J gene TRBJ1-4; 7 positions agree with TRBD1. After removal of 6 bases from V and 8 bases from J, the junction contained 6 bases not matched to a gene. Germline V lookup: CDR1 KGHSH, CDR2 LQKENI. This CDR3 spans 13 amino acids. This CDR3 reads CASSLRGREKLFF. The CDR3 bases are TGTGCCAGCTCCTTGAGGGGGCGGGAAAAACTGTTTTTT.

This chain connects TRBV9 to TRBJ1-6; possible D gene TRBD1, 6 bases. The CDR3 runs to 15 residues. CDR1 SGDLS and CDR2 YYNGEE come from the germline V gene. The V gene lost 7 bases and the J gene lost 0 bases, with 11 bases spanning the gap. The CDR3 sequence: CASGQFDSYNSPLHF. CDR3 in DNA: TGTGCCAGCGGACAGTTTGACTCCTATAATTCACCCCTCCACTTT.

This clone was observed once. The CDR3 sequence: CASSLVPGPSGDSPLHF. The CDR3, as DNA: TGTGCCAGTAGTCTTGTTCCGGGACCCTCAGGGGATTCACCCCTCCACTTT. The V gene is TRBV19, the J gene TRBJ1-6; possibly TRBD1 for D (6 bases). Per germline, CDR1 LNHDA and CDR2 SQIVND (reference sequence). Trimming pared 5 bases from V and 8 bases from J, leaving 22 bases between. The CDR3 is made up of 17 amino acids. Combining the CDR3 with reference TRBV19 and TRBJ1-6 gives the whole variable domain DGGITQSPKYLFRKEGQNVTLSCEQNLNHDAMYWYRQDPGQGLRLIYYSQIVNDFQKGDIAEGYSVSREKKESFPLTVTSAQKNPTAFYLCASSLVPGPSGDSPLHFGNGTRLTVT.